The 22 T cell receptor beta chains reported below all come from one sample, sequenced in a study of T-cell memory formation after mild COVID-19. One entry per CDR3 protein results from TCRdb running MiXCR on the 5' RACE reads. Seen here are over 150,000 distinct CDR3 sequences, around a sixth observed once, and the top ten hold roughly 3.9%. Sequencing used PBMCs or a T cell subset sorted from them (not recorded which). These receptors were collected from a young man who had mild COVID-19 (a few samples of this study predate the infection). Cell type and time point are not known.

The V gene is TRBV20-1, the J gene TRBJ1-1; no clear D gene. Trimming shortened V by 0 bases and J by 10 bases, and 9 bases separated the two germline ends. Germline V gene data show CDR1 as DFQATT and CDR2 as SNEGSKA (reference sequence). The CDR3 runs 11 residues. CDR3 coding DNA: TGCAGTGCTAGAGACAGGTCACGAGCTTTCTTT. It encodes CSARDRSRAFF.

The chain is built from TRBV24-1 and TRBJ2-4, with D tentatively TRBD1 or TRBD2 (5 bases each). V lost 4 bases and J 0 bases, leaving 6 bases between the germline ends. CDR3 length: 14 amino acids. Per germline, CDR1 KGHDR and CDR2 SFDVKD. In DNA, the CDR3 is TGTGCCACCAGTGAGGGGACAGCCAAAAACATTCAGTACTTC. Translation: CATSEGTAKNIQYF.

This clonotype was counted between two and nine times. The chain uses TRBV9 and TRBJ2-1; D call uncertain. The CDR3 runs 15 residues. Germline V gene sequence: CDR1 SGDLS, CDR2 YYNGEE. Deletions cut 1 base from V and 1 base from J, with 9 bases between. The CDR3 DNA follows: TGTGCCAGCAGCGTAAATGGTCAATCCTACAATGAGCAGTTCTTC. Residues: CASSVNGQSYNEQFF.

This clonotype was picked up a small number of times. The J gene is TRBJ2-1, the V gene TRBV7-2; unclear D gene. V gave up 5 bases and J gave up 0 bases, with 5 bases separating them. CDR3 length: 13 residues. Germline assignment: CDR1 SGHTA and CDR2 FQGNSA. In DNA form, the CDR3 reads TGTGCCAGCAGCCAAAGCTCCTACAATGAGCAGTTCTTC. Its translation: CASSQSSYNEQFF.

This clonotype was detected a few times. The CDR3 sequence: CASSYSQVNYGYTF. Written as DNA, the CDR3 is TGTGCCAGCAGTTACTCCCAGGTCAACTATGGCTACACCTTC. V is TRBV6-5 and J is TRBJ1-2; D is unclear. The CDR3 spans 14 residues. V lost 0 bases to trimming and J lost 2 bases, with 7 bases between them. Germline V CDR1 and CDR2: MNHEY, SVGAGI.

This sequence joins TRBV2 and TRBJ1-5; no clear D. The CDR3 covers 20 residues. The germline CDR1 and CDR2 sequences are SNHLY and FYNNEI. The V end lost 0 bases, the J end lost 4 bases, and 25 bases lay between the germline ends. DNA of the CDR3: TGTGCCAGCAGTGAAGCGCTTCCGGGTCGGCTGACGAAGAGTAATCAGCCCCAGCATTTT. Amino acids: CASSEALPGRLTKSNQPQHF.

This clonotype was detected only a few times. The V call is TRBV7-2, the J call TRBJ2-2; 11 nucleotides align to TRBD2. Germline CDR1 reads SGHTA; CDR2 reads FQGNSA. The length of the CDR3 is 18 residues. J lost 5 bases, V lost 2 bases, and 10 bases had no gene match. CDR3 in amino acids: CASSLLAGGPLYTGELFF. The CDR3 nucleotides read TGTGCCAGCAGCTTACTAGCGGGGGGCCCTCTTTATACCGGGGAGCTGTTTTTT.

There are a few counts of this clonotype. The genes are TRBV2 and TRBJ1-5; weak D call: TRBD1 (6 bases). The CDR3 loop spans 15 amino acids. Trimming pared 7 bases from V and 9 bases from J, leaving 22 bases between. The V gene's germline CDR1 is SNHLY and CDR2 FYNNEI. Here the CDR3 reads CASKQTGSGLRPQHF. CDR3 DNA sequence: TGTGCCAGCAAGCAAACAGGGTCGGGGTTGCGGCCCCAGCATTTT. Drawing the rest from reference TRBV2 and TRBJ1-5, the complete variable domain is EPEVTQTPSHQVTQMGQEVILRCVPISNHLYFYWYRQILGQKVEFLVSFYNNEISEKSEIFDDQFSVERPDGSNFTLKIRSTKLEDSAMYFCASKQTGSGLRPQHFGDGTRLSIL.

This rearrangement joins TRBV5-1 to TRBJ2-2; TRBD1 or TRBD2 may be the D gene (5 bases each). CDR3 length: 16 residues. V lost 0 bases and J lost 4, with 13 bases in between. Germline assignment: CDR1 SGHRS and CDR2 YFSETQ. The CDR3 here is CASSLERGLSTGELFF. CDR3 DNA sequence: TGCGCCAGCAGCTTGGAGAGGGGTTTGAGCACCGGGGAGCTGTTTTTT.

The chain is built from TRBV7-3 and TRBJ2-1; TRBD1 matches at 9 bases. CDR3 length equals 15 residues. Germline V gene data show CDR1 as SGHTA and CDR2 as FQGTGA. J lost 5 bases, V lost 4 bases, and 6 bases had no gene match. CDR3 region: CASSSDRGRHNEQFF. CDR3 nucleotides: TGTGCCAGCAGCTCGGACAGGGGACGCCACAATGAGCAGTTCTTC.

The chain couples TRBV12-2 to TRBJ1-1; TRBD1 was called by the table and not checked on the DNA. TRBV12-2 is listed as a pseudogene. CDR3 length: 15 amino acids. The CDR3 sequence: CASRSRTPLSTEAFF. CDR3 bases: TGTGCAAGTCGCTCGCGGACCCCTTTGTCCACTGAAGCTTTCTTT.

This clonotype was seen a handful of times. The chain links TRBV3-1 to TRBJ1-2; D is ambiguous. The CDR3 consists of 13 residues. Germline CDR1 is LGHDT and CDR2 is YNNKEL (reference sequence). V shed 2 bases and J shed 5 bases, with 9 bases lying between them. CDR3: CASSQRTGYGYTF. The DNA for the CDR3 is TGTGCCAGCAGCCAAAGAACCGGGTATGGCTACACCTTC.

The chain joins TRBV25-1 to TRBJ2-3; D not certain. The CDR3 consists of 16 residues. Germline loops: CDR1 MGHDK, CDR2 SYGVNS. Trimming took 8 bases from V and 1 from J, leaving 19 bases between them. The CDR3, as DNA: TGTGCCAGCGGTTCAGGTTCCTCCCGGCGCACAGATACGCAGTATTTT. Encoded protein: CASGSGSSRRTDTQYF.

V usage is TRBV6-5 and J usage is TRBJ2-3; D possibly corresponds to TRBD2 (6 bases). This CDR3 is 12 amino acids long. The V end was cut by 10 bases, the J end by 2 bases, with 10 bases between. CDR1 is MNHEY, CDR2 SVGAGI, per germline. The CDR3 reads CATRGATDTQYF. The CDR3, as DNA: TGTGCCACCCGCGGGGCCACAGATACGCAGTATTTT.

The rearrangement joins TRBV28 to TRBJ1-5, with D maybe TRBD1 (5 bases). CDR3 length: 14 residues. Germline V CDR1 and CDR2: MDHEN, SYDVKM. Trimming shortened V by 8 bases and J by 9 bases, and 20 bases separated the two germline ends. The CDR3 loop reads CASSPGTPLGPQHF. Written as DNA, the CDR3 is TGTGCCAGCTCCCCCGGGACTCCCTTAGGGCCCCAGCATTTT.

The chain employs TRBV7-3 and TRBJ2-3; D remains unclear. This CDR3 has 15 amino acids. The germline CDR1 and CDR2 sequences are SGHTA and FQGTGA. V was trimmed by 0 bases and J by 0 bases, leaving 7 bases between them. CDR3 nucleotides: TGTGCCAGCAGCTTAACCTGGCTCAGCACAGATACGCAGTATTTT. Its translation is CASSLTWLSTDTQYF.

This clonotype occurred many times. The chain uses TRBV20-1 and TRBJ2-3; 8 nucleotides agree with TRBD2. CDR3 length: 13 residues. Per germline, CDR1 DFQATT and CDR2 SNEGSKA (reference sequence). V lost 3 bases to trimming and J lost 1 base; unmatched junction nucleotides: 0. For the CDR3, the DNA is TGCAGTGCTAGCGGGGGGGGCACAGATACGCAGTATTTT. This gives the protein CSASGGGTDTQYF.

This clonotype was seen a handful of times. V usage is TRBV7-2 and J usage is TRBJ2-2; D uncertain. This CDR3 is built from 14 residues. V lost 1 base and J lost 4, with 7 bases in between. Germline values: CDR1 SGHTA, CDR2 FQGNSA. In DNA form, the CDR3 reads TGTGCCAGCAGCTTAGGGACGCCCACCGGGGAGCTGTTTTTT. Its protein is CASSLGTPTGELFF.

This clonotype was recorded a few times. The rearrangement links TRBV9 to TRBJ1-2; possible D gene TRBD1, 5 bases. With 0 bases removed from V and 6 bases from J, the gap between germline ends came to 15 bases. CDR1 and CDR2 from the germline V gene are SGDLS and YYNGEE. The CDR3 has 15 amino acids. The CDR3 bases are TGTGCCAGCAGCGTAGGGATTGGGCAGGGACATGGCTACACCTTC. The encoded protein is CASSVGIGQGHGYTF.

This clonotype was observed a few times. V is TRBV12-3 or TRBV12-4 and J is TRBJ1-2, with 10 bases lining up with TRBD1. This CDR3 is built from 15 residues. V was clipped by 4 bases and J by 5 bases; unmatched bases: 7. CDR3 protein: CASSSSGTGVYGYTF. The CDR3 region has the DNA TGTGCCAGCAGTTCCTCCGGGACAGGGGTTTATGGCTACACCTTC.

This clonotype was seen a few times. The CDR3 DNA reads TGTGCCAGCAGTTACTCGGGTCTAGGTCATACAGATACGCAGTATTTT. This sequence encodes CASSYSGLGHTDTQYF. The rearrangement links TRBV6-2 or TRBV6-3 to TRBJ2-3, with unresolved D. The V and J ends lost 0 bases and 3 bases respectively, with 13 bases between them. This CDR3 has 16 amino acids. The germline V gene has CDR1 MNHEY and CDR2 SVGEGT.

This clonotype was observed a handful of times. The junction and the germline gene differ at one end; a read error may be behind it. The V call is TRBV5-1, the J call TRBJ1-1; D may be TRBD1 (5 bases). The CDR3 covers 17 residues. The V gene's germline CDR1 is SGHRS and CDR2 YFSETQ. CDR3 DNA: TGCGCCAGCGCCGGACATCCTCGGATAGGTCCGAACGCTGAAGCTTTCTTT. Translation: CASAGHPRIGPNAEAFF.